This T cell receptor (beta chain) is from a study of blood T cell repertoires in COVID-19. TCRdb's copy holds only in-frame clones and misses some; the assay was immunoSEQ multiplex PCR. The table shows about 160,000 clones, with roughly 93% occurring only once. The sequence was obtained from a woman aged 45-65 years with acute or convalescent COVID-19. Sample: peripheral blood.

CDR3: CASSPALLQGDTEAFF. The CDR3 DNA sequence: TGTGCCAGCTCACCCGCATTACTCCAGGGGGACACTGAAGCTTTCTTT. This sequence joins TRBV18 and TRBJ1-1, with 7 bases identical to TRBD1. Germline values: CDR1 KGHSH, CDR2 LQKENI. Unmatched junction bases numbered 10, after V lost 3 bases and J lost 3 bases. The CDR3 length is 16 residues.